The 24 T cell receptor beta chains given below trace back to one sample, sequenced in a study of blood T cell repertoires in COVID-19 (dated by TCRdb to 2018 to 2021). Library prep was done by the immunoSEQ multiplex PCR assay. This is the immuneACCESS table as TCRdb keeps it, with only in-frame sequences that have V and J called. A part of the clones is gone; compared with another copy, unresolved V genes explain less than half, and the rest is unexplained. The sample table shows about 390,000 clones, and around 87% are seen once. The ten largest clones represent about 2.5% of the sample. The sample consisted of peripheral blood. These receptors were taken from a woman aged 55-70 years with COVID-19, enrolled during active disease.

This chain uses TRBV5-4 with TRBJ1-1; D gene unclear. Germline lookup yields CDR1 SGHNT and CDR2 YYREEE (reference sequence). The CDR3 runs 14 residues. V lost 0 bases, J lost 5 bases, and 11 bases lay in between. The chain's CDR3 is CASSLDSLGTEAFF. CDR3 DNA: TGTGCCAGCAGCTTGGATAGCCTTGGAACTGAAGCTTTCTTT.

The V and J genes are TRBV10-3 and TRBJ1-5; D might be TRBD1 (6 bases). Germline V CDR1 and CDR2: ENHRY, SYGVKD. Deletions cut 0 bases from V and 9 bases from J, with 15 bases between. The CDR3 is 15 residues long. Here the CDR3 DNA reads TGTGCCATCAGTGAGTCGATGGGGGCGGGGGGGCCCCAGCATTTT. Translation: CAISESMGAGGPQHF.

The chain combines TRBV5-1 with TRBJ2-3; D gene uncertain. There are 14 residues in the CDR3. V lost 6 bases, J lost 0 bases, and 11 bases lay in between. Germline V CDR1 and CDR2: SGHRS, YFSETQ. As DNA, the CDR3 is TGCGCCAGCAAACAGACAACGAGCACAGATACGCAGTATTTT. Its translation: CASKQTTSTDTQYF.

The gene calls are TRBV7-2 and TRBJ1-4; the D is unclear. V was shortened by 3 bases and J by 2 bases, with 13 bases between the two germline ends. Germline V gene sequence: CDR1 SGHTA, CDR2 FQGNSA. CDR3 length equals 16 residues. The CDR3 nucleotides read TGTGCCAGCAGCTTGACTGCCCCACGGACTAATGAAAAACTGTTTTTT. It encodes CASSLTAPRTNEKLFF.

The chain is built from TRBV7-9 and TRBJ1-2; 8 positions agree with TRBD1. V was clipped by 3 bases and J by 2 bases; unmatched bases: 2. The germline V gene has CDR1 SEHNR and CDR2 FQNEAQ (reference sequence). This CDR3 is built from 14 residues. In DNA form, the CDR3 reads TGTGCCAGCAGCTTCTACAGGGGGAACTATGGCTACACCTTC. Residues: CASSFYRGNYGYTF.

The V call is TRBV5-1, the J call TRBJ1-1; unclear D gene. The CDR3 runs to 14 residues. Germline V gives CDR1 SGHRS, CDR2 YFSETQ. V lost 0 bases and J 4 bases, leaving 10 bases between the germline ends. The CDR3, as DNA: TGCGCCAGCAGCTTGGCCCAACGGGGCACTGAAGCTTTCTTT. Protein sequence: CASSLAQRGTEAFF.

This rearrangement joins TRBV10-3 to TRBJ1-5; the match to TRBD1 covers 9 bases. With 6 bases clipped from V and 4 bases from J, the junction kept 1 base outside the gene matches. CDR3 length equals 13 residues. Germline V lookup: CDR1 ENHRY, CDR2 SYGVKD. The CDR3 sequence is CAIRTGGNQPQHF. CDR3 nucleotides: TGTGCCATCAGGACAGGGGGGAATCAGCCCCAGCATTTT.

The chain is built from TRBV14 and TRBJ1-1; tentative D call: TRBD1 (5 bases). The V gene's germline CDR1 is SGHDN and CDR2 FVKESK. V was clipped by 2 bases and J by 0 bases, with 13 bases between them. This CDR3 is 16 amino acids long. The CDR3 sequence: CASSQQGGYLNTEAFF. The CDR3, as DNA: TGTGCCAGCAGCCAACAGGGTGGGTACCTGAACACTGAAGCTTTCTTT.

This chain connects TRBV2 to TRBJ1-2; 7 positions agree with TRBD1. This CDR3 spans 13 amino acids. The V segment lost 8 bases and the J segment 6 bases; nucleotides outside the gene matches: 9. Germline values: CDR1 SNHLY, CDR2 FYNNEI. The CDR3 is CASGSQGSDGYTF. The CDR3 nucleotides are TGTGCCAGCGGCTCACAGGGGAGCGATGGCTACACCTTC. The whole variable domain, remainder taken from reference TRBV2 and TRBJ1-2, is EPEVTQTPSHQVTQMGQEVILRCVPISNHLYFYWYRQILGQKVEFLVSFYNNEISEKSEIFDDQFSVERPDGSNFTLKIRSTKLEDSAMYFCASGSQGSDGYTFGSGTRLTVV.

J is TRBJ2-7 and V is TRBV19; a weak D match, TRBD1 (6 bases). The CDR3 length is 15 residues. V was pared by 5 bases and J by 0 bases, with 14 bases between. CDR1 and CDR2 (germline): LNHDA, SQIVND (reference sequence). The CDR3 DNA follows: TGTGCCAGTAGTTCCCGTGGACAGAGCTCCTACGAGCAGTACTTC. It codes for CASSSRGQSSYEQYF.

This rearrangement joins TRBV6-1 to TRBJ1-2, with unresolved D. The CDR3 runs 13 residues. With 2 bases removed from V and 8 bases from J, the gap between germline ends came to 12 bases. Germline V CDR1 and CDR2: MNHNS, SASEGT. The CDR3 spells CASSEFRSLGYTF. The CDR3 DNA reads TGTGCCAGCAGTGAATTCAGGTCGTTGGGCTACACCTTC.

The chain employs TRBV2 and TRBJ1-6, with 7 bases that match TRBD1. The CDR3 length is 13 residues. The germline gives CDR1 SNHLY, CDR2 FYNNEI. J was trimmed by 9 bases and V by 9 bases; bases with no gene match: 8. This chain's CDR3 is CASREQGSSPLHF. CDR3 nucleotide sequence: TGTGCCAGTCGGGAACAGGGGAGTTCACCCCTCCACTTT.

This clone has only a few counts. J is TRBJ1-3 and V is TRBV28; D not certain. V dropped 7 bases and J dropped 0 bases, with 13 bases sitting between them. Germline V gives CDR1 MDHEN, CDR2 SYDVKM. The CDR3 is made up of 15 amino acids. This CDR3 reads CASNPGGSSGNTIYF. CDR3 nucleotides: TGTGCCAGCAACCCCGGCGGAAGCTCTGGAAACACCATATATTTT.

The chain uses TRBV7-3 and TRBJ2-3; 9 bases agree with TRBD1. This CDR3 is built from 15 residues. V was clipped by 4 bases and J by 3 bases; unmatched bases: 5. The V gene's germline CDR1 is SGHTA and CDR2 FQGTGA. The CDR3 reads CASSSQGARTDTQYF. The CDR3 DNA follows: TGTGCCAGCAGCTCACAGGGGGCGCGGACAGATACGCAGTATTTT.

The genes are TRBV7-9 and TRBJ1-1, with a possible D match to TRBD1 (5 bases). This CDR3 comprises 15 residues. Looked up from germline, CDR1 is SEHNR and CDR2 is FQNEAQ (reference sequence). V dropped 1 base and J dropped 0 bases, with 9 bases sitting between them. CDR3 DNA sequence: TGTGCCAGCAGCTTAGTACAGGCTATGAACACTGAAGCTTTCTTT. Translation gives CASSLVQAMNTEAFF.

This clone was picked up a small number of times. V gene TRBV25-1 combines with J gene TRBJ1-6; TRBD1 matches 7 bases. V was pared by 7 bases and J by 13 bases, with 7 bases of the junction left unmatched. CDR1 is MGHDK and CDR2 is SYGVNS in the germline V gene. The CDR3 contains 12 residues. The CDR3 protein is CASMGTVPPLHF. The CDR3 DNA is TGTGCCAGCATGGGGACAGTACCCCCCCTCCACTTT.

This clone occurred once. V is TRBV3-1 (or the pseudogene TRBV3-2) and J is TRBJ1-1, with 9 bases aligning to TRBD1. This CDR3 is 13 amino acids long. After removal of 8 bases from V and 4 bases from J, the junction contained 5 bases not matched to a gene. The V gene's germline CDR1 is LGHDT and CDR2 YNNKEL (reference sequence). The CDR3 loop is CASCNRGLTEAFF. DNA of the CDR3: TGTGCCAGCTGCAACAGGGGGCTCACTGAAGCTTTCTTT.

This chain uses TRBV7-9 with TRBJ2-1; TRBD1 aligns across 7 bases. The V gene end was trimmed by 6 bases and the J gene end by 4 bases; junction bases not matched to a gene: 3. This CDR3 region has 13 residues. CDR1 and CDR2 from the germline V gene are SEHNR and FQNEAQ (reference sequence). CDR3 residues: CASRTGLYNEQFF. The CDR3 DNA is TGTGCCAGCAGGACAGGGCTATACAATGAGCAGTTCTTC.

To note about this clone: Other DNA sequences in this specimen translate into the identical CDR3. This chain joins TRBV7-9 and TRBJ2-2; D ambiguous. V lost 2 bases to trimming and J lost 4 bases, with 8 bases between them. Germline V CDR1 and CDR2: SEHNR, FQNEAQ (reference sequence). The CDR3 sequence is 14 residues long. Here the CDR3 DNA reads TGTGCCAGCAGCTTACTAGGCGGCACCGGGGAGCTGTTTTTT. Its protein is CASSLLGGTGELFF.

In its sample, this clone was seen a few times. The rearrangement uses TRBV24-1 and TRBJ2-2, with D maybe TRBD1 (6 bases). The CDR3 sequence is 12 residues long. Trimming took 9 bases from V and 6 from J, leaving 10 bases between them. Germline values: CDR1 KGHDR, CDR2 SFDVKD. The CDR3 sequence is CATLQGAGELFF. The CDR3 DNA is TGTGCCACCTTACAGGGAGCCGGGGAGCTGTTTTTT.

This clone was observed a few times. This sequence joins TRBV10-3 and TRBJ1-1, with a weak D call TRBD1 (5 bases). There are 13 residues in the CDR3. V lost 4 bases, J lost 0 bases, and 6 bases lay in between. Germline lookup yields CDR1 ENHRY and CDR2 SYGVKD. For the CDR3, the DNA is TGTGCCATCAGTGCGACAGTGAACACTGAAGCTTTCTTT. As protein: CAISATVNTEAFF.

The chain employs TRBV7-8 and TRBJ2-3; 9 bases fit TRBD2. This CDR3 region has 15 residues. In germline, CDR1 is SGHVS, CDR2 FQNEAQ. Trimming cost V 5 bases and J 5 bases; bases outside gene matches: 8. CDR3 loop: CASSPRRRGGDTQYF. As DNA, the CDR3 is TGTGCCAGCAGCCCCCGGCGGCGGGGGGGAGATACGCAGTATTTT.

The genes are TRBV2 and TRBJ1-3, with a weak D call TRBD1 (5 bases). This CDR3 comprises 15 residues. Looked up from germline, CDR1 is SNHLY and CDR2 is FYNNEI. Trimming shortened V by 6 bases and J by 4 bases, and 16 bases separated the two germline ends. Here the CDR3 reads CASRSGPGFGNTIYF. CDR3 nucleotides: TGTGCCAGCAGATCAGGGCCAGGGTTCGGAAACACCATATATTTT.

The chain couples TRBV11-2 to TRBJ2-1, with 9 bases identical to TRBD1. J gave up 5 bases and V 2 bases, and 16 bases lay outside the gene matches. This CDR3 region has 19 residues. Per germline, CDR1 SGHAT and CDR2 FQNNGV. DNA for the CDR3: TGTGCCAGCAGCTTATTTCGGATCCTCGCGGGACAGGGCGACAATGAGCAGTTCTTC. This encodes CASSLFRILAGQGDNEQFF.